This T cell receptor beta chain was found in a study of T cell responses to AZD1222 COVID-19 vaccine. Study outcomes and limitations: Donors, mostly white British, included more females; clonal diversity was possibly underestimated.

The method was immunoSEQ multiplex PCR; TCRdb's version includes in-frame clones alone and lacks a portion of them. The sample yields 110,000 to 150,000 clones, 70% to 90% seen once. The V gene's germline CDR1 is GTSNPN and CDR2 SVGIG (reference sequence). The length of the CDR3 is 14 residues. V dropped 4 bases and J dropped 2 bases, with 15 bases sitting between them. Comments on this clone: No antigen is known for it.

Sequenced here: peripheral blood, sampled on day 0 of AZD1222 vaccination. The sequence derives from an adult in good health. The chain links TRBV30 to TRBJ2-7; no reliable D call. In nucleotides, the CDR3 is TGTGCCTGGAACCTAGGTCTTGGGGCCTACGAGCAGTACTTC. Amino acids: CAWNLGLGAYEQYF.